The 11 T cell receptor beta chains below all came from one sample that was sequenced in a study of Ad26.COV2.S vaccination and SARS-CoV-2 variants. Described treatment: about 20 received Ad26.COV2.S at low or high dose, single or two shots; about 5 received placebo; per-sample allocation not given. Sampling was done on day 63 after the first vaccine or placebo injection. Assay used: immunoSEQ multiplex PCR; TCRdb lists only in-frame clones, some missing. The sample holds fewer than 800,000 clones, roughly nine tenths seen once. This specimen consisted of peripheral blood, obtained in a trial of Ad26.COV2.S vaccine versus placebo. These TCRs come from a person between 18 and 65 years old who received the Ad26.COV2.S COVID-19 vaccine or a placebo.

The genes are TRBV7-8 and TRBJ2-7, with 7 positions matching TRBD2. Losses at the gene ends were 5 bases for V and 7 bases for J; bases not matched to a gene: 11. CDR3 length equals 14 residues. Looked up from germline, CDR1 is SGHVS and CDR2 is FQNEAQ. CDR3 nucleotide sequence: TGTGCCAGCAGCCGTTGGGGAGGGTCTCGGGAGCAGTACTTC. It encodes CASSRWGGSREQYF.

V usage is TRBV5-6 and J usage is TRBJ2-2, with TRBD2 identical over 8 bases. Germline V gene sequence: CDR1 SGHDT, CDR2 YYEEEE. With 4 bases clipped from V and 9 bases from J, the junction kept 8 bases outside the gene matches. The CDR3 loop spans 14 amino acids. The DNA of the CDR3 is TGTGCCAGCAGCCCGGGGACTAGTTCGCGGGAGCTGTTTTTT. Its translation: CASSPGTSSRELFF.

A note on this clone: Possible read error: a much larger clone is one base away. Distinct nucleotide sequences in the sample also encode this CDR3. The rearrangement uses TRBV9 and TRBJ1-1; D is undetermined. CDR3 length equals 13 residues. Between the trimmed V and J ends, which lost 0 bases and 1 base, there was a span of 4 bases. CDR1 SGDLS and CDR2 YYNGEE come from the germline V gene. The DNA for the CDR3 is TGTGCCAGCAGCGTAGGGTGGAACACTGAAGCTTTCTTT. Protein: CASSVGWNTEAFF.

This chain links TRBV6-1 with TRBJ1-2; 8 bases map to TRBD1. Germline V gives CDR1 MNHNS, CDR2 SASEGT. This CDR3 has 16 residues. J gave up 5 bases and V 2 bases, and 10 bases lay outside the gene matches. The CDR3 nucleotides read TGTGCCAGCAGTGAACCGGGCCAGGGGGCTCTATATGGCTACACCTTC. Translating gives CASSEPGQGALYGYTF.

J is TRBJ1-1 and V is TRBV14, with TRBD1 matching over 9 bases. Per the germline V gene, CDR1 is SGHDN and CDR2 is FVKESK. V lost 4 bases to trimming and J lost 1 base; unmatched junction nucleotides: 19. This CDR3 region has 20 residues. The CDR3 coding sequence is TGTGCCAGCAGCCGACCTCCGGGACAGGGAAATTTGAGCAAGAACACTGAAGCTTTCTTT. Residues: CASSRPPGQGNLSKNTEAFF.

The CDR3 is CASSPRLVGDTQYF. Here the CDR3 DNA reads TGTGCCAGCTCACCTCGACTAGTAGGCGATACGCAGTATTTT. V usage is TRBV18 and J usage is TRBJ2-3; tentative D call: TRBD2 (6 bases). The CDR3 is 14 residues long. Trimming shortened V by 3 bases and J by 6 bases, and 13 bases separated the two germline ends. Per the germline V gene, CDR1 is KGHSH and CDR2 is LQKENI.

The V gene is TRBV6-2 or TRBV6-3, the J gene TRBJ2-7; 10 bases match TRBD1. Germline CDR1 and CDR2: MNHEY and SVGEGT. The CDR3 consists of 17 residues. V shed 6 bases, J shed 0 bases, and the junction held 11 bases outside the gene matches. This chain's CDR3 is CASSLARQGAISYEQYF. CDR3 DNA sequence: TGTGCCAGCAGCCTAGCCCGACAGGGGGCCATCTCCTACGAGCAGTACTTC.

Worth noting for this clone: One end of the junction is discordant with germline, which a read error may explain. The chain uses TRBV10-3 and TRBJ1-1; possibly TRBD1 for D (5 bases). Germline CDR1 reads ENHRY; CDR2 reads SYGVKD. This CDR3 has 15 residues. CDR3 sequence reads: CAIKNGDSPRKLPTF. DNA of the CDR3: TGTGCCATCAAAAATGGGGACTCCCCGAGAAAGCTTCCCACCTTT.

The chain uses TRBV2 and TRBJ1-4; D is possibly TRBD1 (5 bases). The CDR3 extends over 15 amino acids. In germline, CDR1 is SNHLY, CDR2 FYNNEI. Trimming shortened V by 3 bases and J by 0 bases, and 8 bases separated the two germline ends. CDR3 coding DNA: TGTGCCAGCAGTGACCGGACACCAACTAATGAAAAACTGTTTTTT. Its translation is CASSDRTPTNEKLFF. The variable domain in full, completed from reference TRBV2 and TRBJ1-4, reads EPEVTQTPSHQVTQMGQEVILRCVPISNHLYFYWYRQILGQKVEFLVSFYNNEISEKSEIFDDQFSVERPDGSNFTLKIRSTKLEDSAMYFCASSDRTPTNEKLFFGSGTQLSVL.

Here the CDR3 DNA reads TGTGCCAGCAGCCAAGAGAGGGGAACTGAAGCTTTCTTT. This sequence encodes CASSQERGTEAFF. The chain employs TRBV3-1 (or the pseudogene TRBV3-2) and TRBJ1-1, with TRBD1 as a possible D gene (5 bases). CDR3 length: 13 residues. The germline V and J ends were trimmed by 0 bases and 5 bases, with 7 bases remaining between them. Germline CDR1 and CDR2: LGHDT and YNNKEL (reference sequence).

V gene TRBV19 combines with J gene TRBJ2-3; 15 bases agree with TRBD2. The germline CDR1 and CDR2 sequences are LNHDA and SQIVND (reference sequence). Trimming at V came to 4 bases and at J to 0 bases, leaving 2 bases not matched to a gene. The CDR3 length is 17 residues. In nucleotides, the CDR3 is TGTGCCAGTAGTAGGACTAGCGGGGGGGCCAGCACAGATACGCAGTATTTT. Translation: CASSRTSGGASTDTQYF.